This record covers a single TCR beta chain. Its antigen is still unknown. This entry comes from a study of CD8 T cells in ankylosing spondylitis. This CDR3 has 12 amino acids. The ends were cut back, 2 bases at V and 4 bases at J, with 4 bases in the middle. Per germline, CDR1 MNHNS and CDR2 SASEGT. Regarding the study as a whole: Prior literature has documented some motif variants in synovial fluid and blood from reactive arthritis. What seemed typical of ankylosing spondylitis blood was a TCR beta motif built from 7 or 8 highly homologous variants. Disease-linked clones displayed a CD8+ phenotype and appeared relatively rarely in peripheral blood. It was reported that disease-linked clones were significantly enriched in matched ankylosing spondylitis synovial fluid.

By quantitative 5'-RACE with molecular barcodes, the TCR beta libraries were made. TCRdb analysed the 5' RACE reads with MiXCR anew, one entry per CDR3 protein. The sample shows fewer than 750,000 distinct CDR3 sequences, 15% to 20% of them seen only once. The sample taken for sequencing was blood, either unsorted or a sorted T cell fraction (not recorded which). This receptor was obtained from a male donor with ankylosing spondylitis. The rearrangement uses TRBV6-1 and TRBJ2-3; no firm D call. In DNA, the CDR3 is TGTGCCAGCAGTGAAACTGCAGATACGCAGTATTTT. Protein sequence: CASSETADTQYF.